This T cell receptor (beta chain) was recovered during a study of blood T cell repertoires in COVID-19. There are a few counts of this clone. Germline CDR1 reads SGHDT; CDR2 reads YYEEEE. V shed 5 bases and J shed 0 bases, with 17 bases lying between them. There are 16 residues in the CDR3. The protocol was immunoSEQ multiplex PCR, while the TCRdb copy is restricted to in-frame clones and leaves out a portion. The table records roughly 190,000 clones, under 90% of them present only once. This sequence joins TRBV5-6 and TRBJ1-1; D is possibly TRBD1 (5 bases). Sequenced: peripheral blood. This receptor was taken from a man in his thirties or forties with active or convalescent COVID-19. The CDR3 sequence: CASRLRVTSMNTEAFF. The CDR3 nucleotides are TGTGCCAGCAGGCTCAGGGTCACCTCGATGAACACTGAAGCTTTCTTT.